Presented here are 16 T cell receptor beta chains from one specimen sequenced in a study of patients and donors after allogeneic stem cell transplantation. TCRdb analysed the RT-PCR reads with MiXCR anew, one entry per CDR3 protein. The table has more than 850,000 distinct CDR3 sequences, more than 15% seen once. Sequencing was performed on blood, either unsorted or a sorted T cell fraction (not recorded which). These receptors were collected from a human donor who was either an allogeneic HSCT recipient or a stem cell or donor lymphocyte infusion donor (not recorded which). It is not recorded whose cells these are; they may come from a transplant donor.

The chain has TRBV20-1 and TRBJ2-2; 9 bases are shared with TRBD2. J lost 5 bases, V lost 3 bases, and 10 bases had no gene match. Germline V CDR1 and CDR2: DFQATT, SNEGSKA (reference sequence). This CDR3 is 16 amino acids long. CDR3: CSARGLAGAVTGELFF. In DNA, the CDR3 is TGCAGTGCTAGGGGATTAGCGGGAGCGGTAACCGGGGAGCTGTTTTTT.

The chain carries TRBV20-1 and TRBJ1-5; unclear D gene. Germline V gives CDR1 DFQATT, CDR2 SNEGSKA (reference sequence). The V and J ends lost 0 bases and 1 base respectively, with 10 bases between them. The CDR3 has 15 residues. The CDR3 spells CSARDRLGSNQPQHF. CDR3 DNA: TGCAGTGCTAGAGATAGGCTGGGGAGCAATCAGCCCCAGCATTTT.

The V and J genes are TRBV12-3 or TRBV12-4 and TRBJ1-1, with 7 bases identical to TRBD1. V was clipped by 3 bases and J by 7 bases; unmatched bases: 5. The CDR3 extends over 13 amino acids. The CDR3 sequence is CASSFAGGDEAFF. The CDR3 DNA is TGTGCCAGCAGTTTTGCAGGGGGGGATGAAGCTTTCTTT.

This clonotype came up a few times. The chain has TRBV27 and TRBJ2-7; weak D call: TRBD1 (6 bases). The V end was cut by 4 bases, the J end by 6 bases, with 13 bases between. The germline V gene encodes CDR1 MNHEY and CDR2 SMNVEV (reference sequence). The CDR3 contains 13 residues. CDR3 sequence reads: CASSSQGFGEQYF. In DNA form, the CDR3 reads TGTGCCAGCAGTTCACAGGGATTCGGCGAGCAGTACTTC.

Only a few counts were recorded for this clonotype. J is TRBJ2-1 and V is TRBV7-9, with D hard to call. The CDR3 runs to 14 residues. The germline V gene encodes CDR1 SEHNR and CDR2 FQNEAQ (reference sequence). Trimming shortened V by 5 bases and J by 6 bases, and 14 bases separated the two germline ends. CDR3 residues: CASSALNPFNEQFF. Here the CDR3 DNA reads TGTGCCAGCAGCGCTCTCAACCCCTTCAATGAGCAGTTCTTC.

DNA of the CDR3: TGTGCCAGCAGCTGGGGGGTTTTCGAGCAGTACTTC. It yields the protein CASSWGVFEQYF. The V gene is TRBV5-8, the J gene TRBJ2-7; perhaps TRBD2 as D (6 bases). The CDR3 runs to 12 residues. Between the trimmed V and J ends, which lost 3 bases and 6 bases, there was a span of 10 bases. The germline gives CDR1 SGHTS, CDR2 YDEGEE.

The CDR3 reads CASRKDVGNEQFF. The CDR3, as DNA: TGTGCCAGCAGGAAGGACGTGGGAAATGAGCAGTTCTTC. The rearrangement uses TRBV13 and TRBJ2-1; D is uncertain. In germline, CDR1 is PRHDT, CDR2 FYEKMQ (reference sequence). The CDR3 extends over 13 amino acids. Trimming took off 6 bases at V and 7 bases at J, with 13 bases between the two ends.

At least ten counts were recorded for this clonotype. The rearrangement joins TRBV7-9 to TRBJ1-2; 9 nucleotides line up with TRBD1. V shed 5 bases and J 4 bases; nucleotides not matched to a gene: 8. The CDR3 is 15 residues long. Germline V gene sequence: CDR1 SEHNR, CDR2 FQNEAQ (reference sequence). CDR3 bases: TGTGCCAGCAGCCCCGGGACAGGGATGGGCTATGGCTACACCTTC. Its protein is CASSPGTGMGYGYTF. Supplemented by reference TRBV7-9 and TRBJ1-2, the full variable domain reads DTGVSQNPRHKITKRGQNVTFRCDPISEHNRLYWYRQTLGQGPEFLTYFQNEAQLEKSRLLSDRFSAERPKGSFSTLEIQRTEQGDSAMYLCASSPGTGMGYGYTFGSGTRLTVV.

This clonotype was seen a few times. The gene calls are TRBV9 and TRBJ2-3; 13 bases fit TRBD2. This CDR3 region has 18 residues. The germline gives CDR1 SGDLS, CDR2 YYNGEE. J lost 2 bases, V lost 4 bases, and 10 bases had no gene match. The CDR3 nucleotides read TGTGCCAGCAGCTCGGGACTAGCGGGGAAAGGGGACACAGATACGCAGTATTTT. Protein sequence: CASSSGLAGKGDTDTQYF.

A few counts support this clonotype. CDR3 sequence: CASSMGGPTSGNTIYF. The DNA for the CDR3 is TGCGCCAGCAGCATGGGGGGACCTACATCTGGAAACACCATATATTTT. V gene TRBV5-1 combines with J gene TRBJ1-3; the D gene is possibly TRBD1 (5 bases). This CDR3 comprises 16 residues. Trimming stripped 4 bases from V and 1 base from J, with 15 bases between. Germline CDR1 reads SGHRS; CDR2 reads YFSETQ.

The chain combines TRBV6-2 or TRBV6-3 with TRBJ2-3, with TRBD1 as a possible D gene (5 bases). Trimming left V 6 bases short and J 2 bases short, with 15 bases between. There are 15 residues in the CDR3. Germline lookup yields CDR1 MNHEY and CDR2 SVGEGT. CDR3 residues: CASSPETVLTDTQYF. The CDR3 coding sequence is TGTGCCAGCAGCCCTGAGACAGTCCTCACAGATACGCAGTATTTT.

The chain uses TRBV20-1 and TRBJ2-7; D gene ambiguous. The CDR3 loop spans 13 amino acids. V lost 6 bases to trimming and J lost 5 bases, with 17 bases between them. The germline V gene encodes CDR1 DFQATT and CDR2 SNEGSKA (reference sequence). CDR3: CSAPGPGWDEQYF. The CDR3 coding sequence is TGCAGTGCCCCAGGACCCGGGTGGGACGAGCAGTACTTC.

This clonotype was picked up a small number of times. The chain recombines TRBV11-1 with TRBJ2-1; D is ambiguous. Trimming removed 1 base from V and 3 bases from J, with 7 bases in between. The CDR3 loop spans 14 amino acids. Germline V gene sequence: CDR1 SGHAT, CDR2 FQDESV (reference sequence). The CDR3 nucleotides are TGTGCCAGCAGCTTAGTGGAATTCTACAATGAGCAGTTCTTC. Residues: CASSLVEFYNEQFF.

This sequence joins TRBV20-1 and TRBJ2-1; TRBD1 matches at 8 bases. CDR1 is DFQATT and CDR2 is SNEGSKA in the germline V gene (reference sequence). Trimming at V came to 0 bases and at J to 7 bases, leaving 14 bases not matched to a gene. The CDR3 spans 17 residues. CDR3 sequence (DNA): TGCAGTGCTAGAGATGGGGGCAGGGGGCGCCAGTCAAATGAGCAGTTCTTC. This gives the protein CSARDGGRGRQSNEQFF.

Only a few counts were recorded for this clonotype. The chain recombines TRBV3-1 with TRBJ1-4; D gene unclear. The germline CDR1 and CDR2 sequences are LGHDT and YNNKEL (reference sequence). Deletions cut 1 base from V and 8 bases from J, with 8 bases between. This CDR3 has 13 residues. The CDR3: CASSQGVEEKLFF. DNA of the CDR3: TGTGCCAGCAGCCAAGGAGTAGAGGAAAAACTGTTTTTT.

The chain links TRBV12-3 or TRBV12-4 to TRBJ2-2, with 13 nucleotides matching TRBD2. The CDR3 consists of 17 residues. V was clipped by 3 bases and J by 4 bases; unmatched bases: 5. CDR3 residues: CASSFGLAGVVTGELFF. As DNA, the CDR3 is TGTGCCAGCAGTTTCGGACTAGCGGGAGTGGTCACCGGGGAGCTGTTTTTT.